This TCR beta chain emerged from a study of OX40 agonist ivuxolimab in advanced cancers. Study at large: While on treatment, patients had intravenous ivuxolimab at 0.01 to 10 mg/kg every 2 weeks. Every patient in dose escalation had hepatocellular carcinoma, melanoma, renal cell or head and neck cancer.

CDR3 length equals 15 residues. Deletions cut 7 bases from V and 0 bases from J, with 15 bases between. Germline V gene lookup returns CDR1 SNHLY and CDR2 FYNNEI. Study-level points and caveats: Dosing at 0.1 to 3.0 mg/kg was accompanied by clonal expansion of CD4+ and CD8+ blood T cells by week 6.

This clone has a handful of counts. Antigen: not known. Assay used: immunoSEQ multiplex PCR; TCRdb lists only in-frame clones, some missing. The top ten clones hold around 0.5% of a sample with 55,000 to 65,000 clones, approximately 86% of them seen once. This clonotype was sampled from an adult with an advanced solid tumor such as melanoma, head and neck, liver or kidney cancer. The V gene is TRBV2, the J gene TRBJ1-2; the D gene is possibly TRBD1 (6 bases). Sequenced material: CD4+ or CD8+ T cells sorted from blood, taken in a trial of the OX40 agonist ivuxolimab. CDR3: CASTLGGLANYGYTF. The DNA of the CDR3 is TGTGCCAGCACCCTGGGGGGGCTCGCTAACTATGGCTACACCTTC.